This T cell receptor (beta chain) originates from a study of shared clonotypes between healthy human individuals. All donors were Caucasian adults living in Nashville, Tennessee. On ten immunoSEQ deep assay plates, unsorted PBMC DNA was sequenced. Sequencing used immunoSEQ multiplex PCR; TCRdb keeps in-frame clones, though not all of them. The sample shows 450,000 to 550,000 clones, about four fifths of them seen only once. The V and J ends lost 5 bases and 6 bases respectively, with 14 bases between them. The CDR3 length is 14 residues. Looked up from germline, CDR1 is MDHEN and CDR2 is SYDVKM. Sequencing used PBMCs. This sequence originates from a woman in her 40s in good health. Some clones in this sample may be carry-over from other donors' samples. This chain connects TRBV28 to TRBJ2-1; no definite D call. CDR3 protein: CASSMTQFGNEQFF. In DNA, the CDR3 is TGTGCCAGCAGTATGACACAGTTTGGCAATGAGCAGTTCTTC.